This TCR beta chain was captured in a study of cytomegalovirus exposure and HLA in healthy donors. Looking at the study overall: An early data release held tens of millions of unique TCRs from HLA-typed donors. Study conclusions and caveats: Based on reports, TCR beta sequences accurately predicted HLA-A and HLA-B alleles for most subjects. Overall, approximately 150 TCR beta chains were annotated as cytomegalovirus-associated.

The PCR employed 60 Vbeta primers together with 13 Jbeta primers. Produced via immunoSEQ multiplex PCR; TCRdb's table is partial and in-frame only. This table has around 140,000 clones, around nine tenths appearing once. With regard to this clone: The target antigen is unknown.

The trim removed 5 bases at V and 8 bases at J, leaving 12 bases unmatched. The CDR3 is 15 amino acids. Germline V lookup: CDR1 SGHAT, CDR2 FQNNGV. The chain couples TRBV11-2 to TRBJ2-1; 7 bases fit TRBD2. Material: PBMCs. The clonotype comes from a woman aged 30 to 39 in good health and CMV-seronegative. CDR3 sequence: CASSLAGAPRDEQFF. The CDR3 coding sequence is TGTGCCAGCAGCCTGGCGGGAGCGCCTAGGGATGAGCAGTTCTTC.